These 13 T cell receptor beta chains were all obtained from the same sample, sequenced in a study of blood T cell repertoires in COVID-19. Produced via immunoSEQ multiplex PCR; TCRdb's table is partial and in-frame only. The table lists some 180,000 clones, roughly 85% of them singletons. Source material: PBMCs or T cells enriched from blood (not recorded which). The receptors stem from a man in his forties who had recovered from COVID-19.

This clone occurred once. This chain's CDR3 is CASSQRPSGVADTQYF. CDR3 DNA sequence: TGTGCCAGCAGCCAGAGACCCTCGGGGGTCGCAGATACGCAGTATTTT. The J gene is TRBJ2-3, the V gene TRBV9, with a weak D call TRBD2 (6 bases). This CDR3 is built from 16 residues. CDR1 is SGDLS and CDR2 is YYNGEE in the germline V gene. The V end lost 4 bases, the J end lost 4 bases, and 19 bases lay between the germline ends. Together with reference TRBV9 and TRBJ2-3, the CDR3 gives the full variable domain: DSGVTQTPKHLITATGQRVTLRCSPRSGDLSVYWYQQSLDQGLQFLIQYYNGEERAKGNILERFSAQQFPDLHSELNLSSLELGDSALYFCASSQRPSGVADTQYFGPGTRLTVL.

The V gene is TRBV3-1 (or the pseudogene TRBV3-2), the J gene TRBJ2-1; D gene unclear. This CDR3 comprises 15 residues. The germline V and J ends were trimmed by 4 bases and 0 bases, with 10 bases remaining between them. Germline V lookup: CDR1 LGHDT, CDR2 YNNKEL (reference sequence). The CDR3 sequence is CASSPRLSSYNEQFF. The CDR3 DNA is TGTGCCAGCAGCCCCCGGTTGAGCTCCTACAATGAGCAGTTCTTC.

The chain links TRBV5-4 to TRBJ1-5; maybe TRBD1 (5 bases). The CDR3 consists of 14 residues. V lost 2 bases, J lost 6 bases, and 12 bases lay in between. The V gene's germline CDR1 is SGHNT and CDR2 YYREEE (reference sequence). The CDR3 sequence is CASSFAGVSQPQHF. CDR3 coding DNA: TGTGCCAGCAGCTTCGCGGGGGTTAGTCAGCCCCAGCATTTT.

The chain links TRBV27 to TRBJ2-7; TRBD1 agrees at 11 bases. The CDR3 runs to 15 residues. Germline values: CDR1 MNHEY, CDR2 SMNVEV (reference sequence). V gave up 3 bases and J gave up 1 base; unmatched junction bases: 2. The CDR3 region is CASSFGTGGSYEQYF. The CDR3 region has the DNA TGTGCCAGCAGTTTCGGGACAGGGGGATCCTACGAGCAGTACTTC.

As DNA, the CDR3 is TGCGCCAGCAGTCATAGAGGAGGGTGCCAGGGACCCCAGCATTTT. Translation gives CASSHRGGCQGPQHF. This chain uses TRBV23-1 with TRBJ1-5; a weak D match, TRBD1 (5 bases). TRBV23-1 is an open reading frame, and its role is uncertain. CDR3 size: 15 residues. With 3 bases removed from V and 10 bases from J, the gap between germline ends came to 19 bases.

The rearrangement links TRBV18 to TRBJ1-5; possibly TRBD1 for D (6 bases). CDR3 length: 15 amino acids. The V end lost 6 bases, the J end lost 5 bases, and 17 bases lay between the germline ends. Germline V gene data show CDR1 as KGHSH and CDR2 as LQKENI. The CDR3 here is CASSQEQGLDQPQHF. CDR3 bases: TGTGCCAGCTCCCAAGAACAGGGATTGGATCAGCCCCAGCATTTT. The whole variable domain, filled in from reference TRBV18 and TRBJ1-5, reads NAGVMQNPRHLVRRRGQEARLRCSPMKGHSHVYWYRQLPEEGLKFMVYLQKENIIDESGMPKERFSAEFPKEGPSILRIQQVVRGDSAAYFCASSQEQGLDQPQHFGDGTRLSIL.

The rearrangement uses TRBV11-2 and TRBJ1-1; possible D gene TRBD1, 6 bases. Germline V gene sequence: CDR1 SGHAT, CDR2 FQNNGV. V dropped 0 bases and J dropped 0 bases, with 14 bases sitting between them. This CDR3 contains 17 residues. CDR3 coding DNA: TGTGCCAGCAGCTTAGAACGACAGGCCTATTTGAACACTGAAGCTTTCTTT. Amino acid sequence: CASSLERQAYLNTEAFF.

The chain combines TRBV7-9 with TRBJ1-1; TRBD1 matches 11 bases. V gave up 4 bases and J gave up 4 bases; unmatched junction bases: 8. The CDR3 runs to 16 residues. Germline CDR1 is SEHNR and CDR2 is FQNEAQ (reference sequence). Written as DNA, the CDR3 is TGTGCCAGCAGCTCTCGAGGGGACAGGGGGGGCACTGAAGCTTTCTTT. This codes for CASSSRGDRGGTEAFF. Together with reference TRBV7-9 and TRBJ1-1, the CDR3 gives the full variable domain: DTGVSQNPRHKITKRGQNVTFRCDPISEHNRLYWYRQTLGQGPEFLTYFQNEAQLEKSRLLSDRFSAERPKGSFSTLEIQRTEQGDSAMYLCASSSRGDRGGTEAFFGQGTRLTVV.

The chain uses TRBV5-4 and TRBJ2-7; D call uncertain. With 0 bases removed from V and 3 bases from J, the gap between germline ends came to 7 bases. This CDR3 contains 13 residues. The germline V gene has CDR1 SGHNT and CDR2 YYREEE (reference sequence). This chain's CDR3 is CASSLVPGYEQYF. The CDR3 bases are TGTGCCAGCAGCTTGGTGCCAGGCTACGAGCAGTACTTC.

V usage is TRBV6-5 and J usage is TRBJ2-3; D call uncertain. The germline V gene has CDR1 MNHEY and CDR2 SVGAGI. V was pared by 6 bases and J by 3 bases, with 7 bases between. CDR3 length: 12 residues. In nucleotides, the CDR3 is TGTGCCAGCAGGAAAGCAACAGATACGCAGTATTTT. This sequence encodes CASRKATDTQYF.

The rearrangement joins TRBV5-1 to TRBJ2-5, with a weak D call TRBD2 (8 bases). V was shortened by 4 bases and J by 5 bases, with 18 bases between the two germline ends. The CDR3 consists of 15 residues. Germline CDR1 SGHRS, CDR2 YFSETQ. The chain's CDR3 is CASSPSGQRGETQYF. The CDR3 DNA reads as TGCGCCAGCAGCCCATCGGGACAGCGGGGGGAGACCCAGTACTTC.

V gene TRBV5-1 combines with J gene TRBJ2-7, with 7 nucleotides matching TRBD2. V gave up 4 bases and J gave up 2 bases; unmatched junction bases: 6. The CDR3 extends over 14 amino acids. Germline assignment: CDR1 SGHRS and CDR2 YFSETQ. CDR3 DNA sequence: TGCGCCAGCAGCCGCCCCGGGACTACCTACGAGCAGTACTTC. This encodes CASSRPGTTYEQYF.

This clone was detected once. The chain carries TRBV5-1 and TRBJ2-2; D is undetermined. Trimming cost V 2 bases and J 1 base, with 9 bases left between them. Looked up from germline, CDR1 is SGHRS and CDR2 is YFSETQ. The CDR3 has 15 residues. The CDR3 is CASSFPSGNTGELFF. The CDR3 coding sequence is TGCGCCAGCAGCTTTCCTTCGGGGAACACCGGGGAGCTGTTTTTT.